This T cell receptor beta chain is drawn from a study of CD8+ T cells in alopecia areata. Across the study: Each day, treated patients took oral tofacitinib twice, at 5 to 10 mg per dose.

RNA was extracted and reverse transcribed into cDNA as the sequencing template. TCRdb's copy holds only in-frame clones and misses some; the assay was immunoSEQ multiplex PCR. The table has some 170,000 clones, approximately 70% seen once. This CDR3 spans 15 amino acids. Germline values: CDR1 SNHLY, CDR2 FYNNEI. Trimming removed 0 bases at V and 4 bases at J, with 13 bases between. This clone was observed a single time. The chain couples TRBV2 to TRBJ2-7, with D perhaps TRBD2 (6 bases). The clonotype originates from a human donor with alopecia areata. Sequencing used CD8+ T cells sorted from blood, obtained at week 0. The CDR3 nucleotides are TGTGCCAGCAGTGAAGCGCGTGGGGGGATATACGAGCAGTACTTC. This codes for CASSEARGGIYEQYF.